Listed here are 8 T cell receptor beta chains from one sample, sequenced in a study of regulatory T cells in long-lasting Graves disease. Time point of the sample: persistent/refractory GD, antithyroid drugs over 5 years with positive TRAb. Construction of the TCR library relied on RNA isolated from PBMCs. HTBI primers from iRepertoire and Arm-PCR of CDR3 regions yielded the TCR beta libraries. TCRdb re-analysed the multiplex PCR reads in MiXCR, keeping a single row per CDR3 protein. Of 400,000 to 500,000 distinct CDR3 sequences in the sample, roughly 20% were seen once. This specimen was peripheral blood mononuclear cells (PBMCs), taken when the disease was refractory, from a patient treated with antithyroid drugs. The receptors were gathered from a female donor with Graves disease.

The chain is built from TRBV9 and TRBJ1-2; the match to TRBD1 covers 8 bases. J was trimmed by 4 bases and V by 3 bases; bases with no gene match: 5. The CDR3 has 14 amino acids. Germline V lookup: CDR1 SGDLS, CDR2 YYNGEE. The CDR3 loop is CASSAGQALYGYTF. The CDR3 DNA is TGTGCCAGCAGCGCGGGACAGGCACTCTATGGCTACACCTTC.

The J gene is TRBJ2-7, the V gene TRBV20-1, with 8 bases fitting TRBD1. The CDR3 has 12 residues. CDR1 is DFQATT, CDR2 SNEGSKA, per germline (reference sequence). Losses at the gene ends were 6 bases for V and 5 bases for J; bases not matched to a gene: 6. In nucleotides, the CDR3 is TGCAGTGCAGAAAGACAGGGGAACGAGCAGTACTTC. Its translation is CSAERQGNEQYF.

This clonotype was recorded only once. This chain uses TRBV7-9 with TRBJ2-5, with 7 bases fitting TRBD2. This CDR3 is built from 13 residues. Trimming at V came to 8 bases and at J to 3 bases, leaving 6 bases not matched to a gene. The germline CDR1 and CDR2 sequences are SEHNR and FQNEAQ (reference sequence). CDR3 sequence: CASGRGVKETQYF. The CDR3 DNA is TGTGCCAGCGGTCGGGGGGTTAAAGAGACCCAGTACTTC.

The J gene is TRBJ2-2, the V gene TRBV7-8; D may match TRBD1 or TRBD2 (5 bases each). The CDR3 loop spans 16 amino acids. Germline CDR1 is SGHVS and CDR2 is FQNEAQ. Trimming took 2 bases from V and 4 from J, leaving 14 bases between them. The CDR3 loop is CASSLPGPSITGELFF. The CDR3, as DNA: TGTGCCAGCAGCTTACCGGGACCTTCTATCACCGGGGAGCTGTTTTTT.

The J gene is TRBJ2-7, the V gene TRBV5-6; 9 nucleotides align to TRBD2. Germline V gene data show CDR1 as SGHDT and CDR2 as YYEEEE. The CDR3 spans 16 residues. The junction had 11 bases not matched to a gene; V was cut back by 2 bases and J by 5 bases. The CDR3 nucleotides are TGTGCCAGCAGCTTCCACCCCCCAAGCGGGAGGAACGAGCAGTACTTC. It codes for CASSFHPPSGRNEQYF.

Only a few counts were recorded for this clonotype. Just one base apart from a much larger clone, this may be a read error. This rearrangement joins TRBV15 to TRBJ2-5, with 8 bases fitting TRBD1. The CDR3 is 18 amino acids. Germline CDR1 reads LNHNV; CDR2 reads YYDKDF (reference sequence). CDR3 nucleotides: TGTGCCGCCAGCAGACCTTCCCAGGGGGCATGGGACCAAGAGACCCAGTACTTC. Translating gives CAASRPSQGAWDQETQYF.

In its sample, this clonotype was seen a few times. The V call is TRBV4-1, the J call TRBJ1-1, with D perhaps TRBD1 (6 bases). CDR1 and CDR2 from the germline V gene are MGHRA and YSYEKL. The CDR3 runs to 16 residues. Between the trimmed V and J ends, which lost 0 bases and 5 bases, there was a span of 16 bases. CDR3 DNA: TGCGCCAGCAGCCAAGAAGGGGGACACCTCAGGACTGAAGCTTTCTTT. Translation gives CASSQEGGHLRTEAFF.

Details on this clonotype: This clone may be a read error of a much larger clone one base away. Here the CDR3 omits its conserved ending phenylalanine or tryptophan, so a read error is the likely source. This CDR3 is CASSFGGGKNIQYY. In DNA form, the CDR3 reads TGTGCCAGCAGTTTTGGGGGTGGAAAAAACATTCAGTACTAC. The chain couples TRBV12-3 or TRBV12-4 to TRBJ2-4, with D perhaps being TRBD1 or TRBD2 (5 bases each). V was shortened by 3 bases and J by 4 bases, with 10 bases between the two germline ends. The CDR3 loop spans 14 amino acids.